One and the same sample provided the 15 T cell receptor beta chains below, sequenced in a study of blood T cell repertoires in COVID-19. TCRdb keeps only in-frame clones here, not all; method: immunoSEQ multiplex PCR. The sample shows 250,000 to 300,000 clones, 85% to 90% of them seen only once. Sample: peripheral blood. The receptors here all came from a man aged 18 to 29 with active or convalescent COVID-19.

The chain joins TRBV7-3 to TRBJ2-5, with 12 bases aligning to TRBD1. The CDR3 sequence is 16 residues long. CDR1 SGHTA and CDR2 FQGTGA come from the germline V gene. V gave up 6 bases and J gave up 5 bases; unmatched junction bases: 10. The CDR3: CASRSPGTGGRETQYF. In nucleotides, the CDR3 is TGTGCCAGCAGGTCACCCGGGACAGGGGGCAGGGAGACCCAGTACTTC.

The gene calls are TRBV21-1 and TRBJ2-3; the DNA was not compared with TRBD2, the D call given in the table. TRBV21-1 counts as a pseudogene. CDR3 length: 20 residues. The CDR3 sequence is CASTLKSGPKGGGKTDTQYF. As DNA, the CDR3 is TGTGCCAGCACCTTAAAGAGTGGACCAAAGGGCGGGGGAAAAACAGATACGCAGTATTTT.

The V gene is TRBV6-2 or TRBV6-3, the J gene TRBJ2-5; weak D call: TRBD1 (6 bases). The CDR3 sequence is 15 residues long. Looked up from germline, CDR1 is MNHEY and CDR2 is SVGEGT. Trimming stripped 2 bases from V and 5 bases from J, with 15 bases between. The CDR3, as DNA: TGTGCCAGCAGTTACGGGGGCCACGGACGGGAGACCCAGTACTTC. Translated: CASSYGGHGRETQYF.

V is TRBV24-1 and J is TRBJ2-1; no definite D call. The CDR3 contains 17 residues. Trimming pared 4 bases from V and 1 base from J, leaving 16 bases between. The germline V gene encodes CDR1 KGHDR and CDR2 SFDVKD. This CDR3 is CATSDDTYLESYNEQFF. CDR3 coding DNA: TGTGCCACCAGTGACGACACCTACCTTGAATCCTACAATGAGCAGTTCTTC.

The V gene is TRBV4-2, the J gene TRBJ2-7; TRBD2 aligns across 7 bases. The CDR3 has 15 residues. Germline V CDR1 and CDR2: LGHNA, YNFKEQ. V dropped 1 base and J dropped 4; count of bases not matched to a gene: 7. The CDR3 loop reads CASSQVAGEGYEQYF. CDR3 in DNA: TGTGCCAGCAGCCAAGTTGCGGGAGAGGGGTACGAGCAGTACTTC.

This chain links TRBV2 with TRBJ1-1; TRBD1 matches at 7 bases. J gave up 0 bases and V 9 bases, and 4 bases lay outside the gene matches. The length of the CDR3 is 13 residues. Germline loops: CDR1 SNHLY, CDR2 FYNNEI. The CDR3 sequence: CASSGQVNTEAFF. The CDR3 DNA reads TGTGCCAGTTCCGGACAGGTGAACACTGAAGCTTTCTTT.

The chain joins TRBV28 to TRBJ2-7, with D unresolved. CDR3 length equals 15 residues. Germline lookup yields CDR1 MDHEN and CDR2 SYDVKM. Trimming stripped 4 bases from V and 2 bases from J, with 15 bases between. CDR3 bases: TGTGCCAGCAGTTCGATGAGGCGAAAAGCCTACGAGCAGTACTTC. Residues: CASSSMRRKAYEQYF.

The V and J genes are TRBV29-1 and TRBJ2-7, with D maybe TRBD2 (5 bases). The CDR3 sequence is 11 residues long. The germline CDR1 and CDR2 sequences are SQVTM and ANQGSEA. V lost 6 bases, J lost 0 bases, and 6 bases lay in between. The CDR3 here is CSVTSSYEQYF. The CDR3 DNA reads as TGCAGCGTCACTAGCTCCTACGAGCAGTACTTC.

The chain combines TRBV2 with TRBJ1-6; D perhaps matches TRBD1 (6 bases). The germline CDR1 and CDR2 sequences are SNHLY and FYNNEI. V was trimmed by 5 bases and J by 4 bases, leaving 12 bases between them. The CDR3 runs 15 residues. The CDR3 coding sequence is TGTGCCAGCAGTAACAGGGATAATTATAATTCACCCCTCCACTTT. This codes for CASSNRDNYNSPLHF.

This chain links TRBV2 with TRBJ1-5, with D perhaps matching TRBD1 (5 bases). Deletions cut 7 bases from V and 1 base from J, with 11 bases between. CDR1 SNHLY and CDR2 FYNNEI come from the germline V gene. CDR3 length: 14 residues. This chain's CDR3 is CASTGVRSNQPQHF. Here the CDR3 DNA reads TGTGCCAGCACGGGGGTGAGGAGCAATCAGCCCCAGCATTTT.

The gene calls are TRBV28 and TRBJ1-4; D is unresolved. Per the germline V gene, CDR1 is MDHEN and CDR2 is SYDVKM. Trimming removed 4 bases from V and 0 bases from J, with 9 bases in between. The CDR3 spans 15 residues. This CDR3 reads CASSSSFATNEKLFF. The CDR3, as DNA: TGTGCCAGCAGTTCGTCGTTTGCAACTAATGAAAAACTGTTTTTT.

The chain carries TRBV28 and TRBJ2-5; D may be TRBD1 (5 bases). V lost 6 bases to trimming and J lost 2 bases, with 13 bases between them. There are 14 residues in the CDR3. The germline CDR1 and CDR2 sequences are MDHEN and SYDVKM. The CDR3 reads CASRKGFLQETQYF. CDR3 in DNA: TGTGCCAGCAGGAAGGGGTTCCTTCAAGAGACCCAGTACTTC.

The gene calls are TRBV29-1 and TRBJ2-3; the D gene is possibly TRBD2 (6 bases). With 3 bases removed from V and 5 bases from J, the gap between germline ends came to 12 bases. Germline V gene lookup returns CDR1 SQVTM and CDR2 ANQGSEA. The CDR3 consists of 13 residues. CDR3 DNA: TGCAGCGTTGACCTGGGGAGGAAAGATACGCAGTATTTT. This translates into CSVDLGRKDTQYF.

The rearrangement uses TRBV30 and TRBJ2-7, with TRBD1 matching 10 bases. This CDR3 region has 13 residues. From germline, CDR1 is GTSNPN and CDR2 SVGIG (reference sequence). Trimming took 4 bases from V and 4 from J; bases not matched to a gene: 4. The CDR3 region is CAWMGQGSYEQYF. The CDR3 bases are TGTGCCTGGATGGGACAGGGGTCTTACGAGCAGTACTTC.

This rearrangement joins TRBV5-1 to TRBJ1-2; 10 bases are shared with TRBD1. This CDR3 is 15 amino acids long. Germline CDR1 is SGHRS and CDR2 is YFSETQ. V dropped 4 bases and J dropped 4; count of bases not matched to a gene: 7. The CDR3 loop is CASSPGTGDSYGYTF. DNA for the CDR3: TGCGCCAGCAGCCCAGGGACAGGGGATAGCTATGGCTACACCTTC.